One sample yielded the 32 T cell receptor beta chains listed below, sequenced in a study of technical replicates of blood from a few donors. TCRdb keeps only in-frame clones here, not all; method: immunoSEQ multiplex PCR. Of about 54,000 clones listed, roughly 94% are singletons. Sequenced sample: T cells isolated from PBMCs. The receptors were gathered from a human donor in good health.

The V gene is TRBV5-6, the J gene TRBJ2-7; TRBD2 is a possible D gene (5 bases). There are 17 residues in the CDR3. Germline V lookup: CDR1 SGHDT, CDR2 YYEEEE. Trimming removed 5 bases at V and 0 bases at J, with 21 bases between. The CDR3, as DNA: TGTGCCAGCAGACCCCCCATTTCCGGGAAAAGCTCCTACGAGCAGTACTTC. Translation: CASRPPISGKSSYEQYF.

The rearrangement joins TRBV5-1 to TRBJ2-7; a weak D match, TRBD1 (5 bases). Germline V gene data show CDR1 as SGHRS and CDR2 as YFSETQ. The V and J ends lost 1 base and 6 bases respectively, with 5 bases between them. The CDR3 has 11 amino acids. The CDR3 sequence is CASSLTGEQYF. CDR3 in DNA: TGCGCCAGCAGCTTGACAGGCGAGCAGTACTTC. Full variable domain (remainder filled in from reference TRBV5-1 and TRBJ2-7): KAGVTQTPRYLIKTRGQQVTLSCSPISGHRSVSWYQQTPGQGLQFLFEYFSETQRNKGNFPGRFSGRQFSNSRSEMNVSTLELGDSALYLCASSLTGEQYFGPGTRLTVT.

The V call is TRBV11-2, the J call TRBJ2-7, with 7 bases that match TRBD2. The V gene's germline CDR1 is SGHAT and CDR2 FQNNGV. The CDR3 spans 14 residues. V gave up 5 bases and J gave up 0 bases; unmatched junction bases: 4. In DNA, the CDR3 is TGTGCCAGCAGCAACCGGGACTACTCCTACGAGCAGTACTTC. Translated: CASSNRDYSYEQYF.

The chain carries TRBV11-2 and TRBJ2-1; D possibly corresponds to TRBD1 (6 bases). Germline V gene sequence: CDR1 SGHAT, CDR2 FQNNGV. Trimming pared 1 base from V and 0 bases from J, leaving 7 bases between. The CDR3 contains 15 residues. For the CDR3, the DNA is TGTGCCAGCAGCTTAGTCAGGGGCTCCTACAATGAGCAGTTCTTC. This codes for CASSLVRGSYNEQFF.

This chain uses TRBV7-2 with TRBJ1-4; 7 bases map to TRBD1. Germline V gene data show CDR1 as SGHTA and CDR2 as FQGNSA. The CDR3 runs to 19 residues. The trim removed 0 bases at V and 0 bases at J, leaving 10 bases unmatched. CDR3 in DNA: TGTGCCAGCAGCTTAGCCAGGGGGACAGATCGAGCAACTAATGAAAAACTGTTTTTT. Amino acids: CASSLARGTDRATNEKLFF.

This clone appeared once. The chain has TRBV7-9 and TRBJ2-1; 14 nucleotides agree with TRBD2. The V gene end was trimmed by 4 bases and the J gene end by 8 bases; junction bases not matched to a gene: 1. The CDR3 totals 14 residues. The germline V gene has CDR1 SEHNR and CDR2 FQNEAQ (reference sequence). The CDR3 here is CASSSGLAGDEQFF. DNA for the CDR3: TGTGCCAGCAGCTCGGGACTAGCGGGAGATGAGCAGTTCTTC.

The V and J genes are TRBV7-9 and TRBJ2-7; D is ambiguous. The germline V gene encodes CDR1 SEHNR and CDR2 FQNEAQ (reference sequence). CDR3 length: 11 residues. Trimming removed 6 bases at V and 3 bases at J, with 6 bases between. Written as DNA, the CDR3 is TGTGCCAGCAGTCTAAACTACGAGCAGTACTTC. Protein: CASSLNYEQYF.

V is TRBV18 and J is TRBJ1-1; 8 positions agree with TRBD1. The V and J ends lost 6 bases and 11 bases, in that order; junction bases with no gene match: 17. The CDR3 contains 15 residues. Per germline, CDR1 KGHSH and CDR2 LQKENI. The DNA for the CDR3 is TGTGCCAGCTCCCTGAATGGCGACAGGGGTGTGAGGGCTTTCTTT. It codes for CASSLNGDRGVRAFF.

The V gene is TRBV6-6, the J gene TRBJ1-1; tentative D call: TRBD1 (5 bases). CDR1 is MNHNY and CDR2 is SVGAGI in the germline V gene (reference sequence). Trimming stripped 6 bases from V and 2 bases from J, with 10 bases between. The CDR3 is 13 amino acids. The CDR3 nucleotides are TGTGCCAGCAGCCGCGGACAAAACACTGAAGCTTTCTTT. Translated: CASSRGQNTEAFF.

DNA of the CDR3: TGTGCCAGCAGCTATGGGACTAGCGGAAACTACGAGCAGTACTTC. This codes for CASSYGTSGNYEQYF. The rearrangement joins TRBV5-4 to TRBJ2-7; 11 nucleotides line up with TRBD2. The CDR3 loop spans 15 amino acids. Germline V lookup: CDR1 SGHNT, CDR2 YYREEE (reference sequence). J was trimmed by 3 bases and V by 3 bases; bases with no gene match: 5.

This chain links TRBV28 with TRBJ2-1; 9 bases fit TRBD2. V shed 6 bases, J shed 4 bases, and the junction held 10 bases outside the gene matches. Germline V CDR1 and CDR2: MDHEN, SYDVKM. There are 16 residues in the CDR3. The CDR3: CASRALGREGYNEQFF. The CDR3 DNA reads TGTGCCAGCAGGGCGTTAGGGCGGGAGGGATACAATGAGCAGTTCTTC.

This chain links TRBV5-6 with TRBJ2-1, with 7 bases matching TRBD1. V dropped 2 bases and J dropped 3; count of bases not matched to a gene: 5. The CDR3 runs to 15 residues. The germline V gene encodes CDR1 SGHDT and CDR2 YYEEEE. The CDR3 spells CASSFHTGVYNEQFF. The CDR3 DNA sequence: TGTGCCAGCAGCTTCCACACAGGGGTCTACAATGAGCAGTTCTTC.

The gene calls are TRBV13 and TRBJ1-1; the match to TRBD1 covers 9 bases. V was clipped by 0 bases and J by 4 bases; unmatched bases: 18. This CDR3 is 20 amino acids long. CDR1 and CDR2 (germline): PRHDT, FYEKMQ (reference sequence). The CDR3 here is CASSLGLRTGVQRVVTEAFF. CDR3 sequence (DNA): TGTGCCAGCAGCTTAGGGCTCCGGACAGGGGTACAGCGGGTAGTCACTGAAGCTTTCTTT.

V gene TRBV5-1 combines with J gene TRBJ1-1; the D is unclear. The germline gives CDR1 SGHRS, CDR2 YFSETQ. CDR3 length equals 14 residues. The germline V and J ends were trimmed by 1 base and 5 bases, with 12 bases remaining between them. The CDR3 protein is CASSLRAGETEAFF. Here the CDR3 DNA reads TGCGCCAGCAGCTTGAGGGCCGGGGAGACTGAAGCTTTCTTT.

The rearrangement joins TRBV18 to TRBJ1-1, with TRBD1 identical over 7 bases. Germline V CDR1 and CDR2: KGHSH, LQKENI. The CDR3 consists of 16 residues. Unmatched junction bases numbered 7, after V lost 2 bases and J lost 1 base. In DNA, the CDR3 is TGTGCCAGCTCACCAATACAGGGGAAGGCGAACACTGAAGCTTTCTTT. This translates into CASSPIQGKANTEAFF.

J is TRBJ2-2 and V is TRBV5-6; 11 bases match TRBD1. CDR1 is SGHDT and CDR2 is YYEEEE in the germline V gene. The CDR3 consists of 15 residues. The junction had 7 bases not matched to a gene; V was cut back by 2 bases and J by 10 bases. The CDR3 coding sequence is TGTGCCAGCAGCTTCCTTGGACAGGGGGCACTGGAGCTGTTTTTT. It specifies CASSFLGQGALELFF.

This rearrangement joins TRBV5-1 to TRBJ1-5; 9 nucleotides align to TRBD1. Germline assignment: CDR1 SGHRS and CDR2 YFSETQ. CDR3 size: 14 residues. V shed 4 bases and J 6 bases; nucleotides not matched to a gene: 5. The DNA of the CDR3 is TGCGCCAGCAGCCCGGGACAGGGACGTCAGCCCCAGCATTTT. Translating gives CASSPGQGRQPQHF.

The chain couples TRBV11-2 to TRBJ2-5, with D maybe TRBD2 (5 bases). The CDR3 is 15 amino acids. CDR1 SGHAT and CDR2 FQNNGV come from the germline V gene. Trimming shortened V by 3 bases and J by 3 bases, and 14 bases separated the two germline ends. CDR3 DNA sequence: TGTGCCAGCAGCTTTGAATTCGCGGGCAAAGAGACCCAGTACTTC. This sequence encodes CASSFEFAGKETQYF.

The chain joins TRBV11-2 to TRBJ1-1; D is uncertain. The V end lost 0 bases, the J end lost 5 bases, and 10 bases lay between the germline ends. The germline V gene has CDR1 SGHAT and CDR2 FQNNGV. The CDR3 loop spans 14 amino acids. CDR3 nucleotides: TGTGCCAGCAGCTTAGATCCAGGTATTACTGAAGCTTTCTTT. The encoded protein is CASSLDPGITEAFF.

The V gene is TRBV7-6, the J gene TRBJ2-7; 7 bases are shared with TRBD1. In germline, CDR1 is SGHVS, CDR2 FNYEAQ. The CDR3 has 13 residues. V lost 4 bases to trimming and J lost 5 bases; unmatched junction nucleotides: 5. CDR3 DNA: TGTGCCAGCAGCTCGACAGGGTTCAACGAGCAGTACTTC. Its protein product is CASSSTGFNEQYF.

CDR3 protein: CSGRHLSTDTQYF. CDR3 nucleotides: TGCAGCGGCAGGCACCTGAGCACAGATACGCAGTATTTT. The chain links TRBV29-1 to TRBJ2-3; D gene unclear. The germline V gene encodes CDR1 SQVTM and CDR2 ANQGSEA. The CDR3 totals 13 residues. V was pared by 7 bases and J by 0 bases, with 11 bases between.

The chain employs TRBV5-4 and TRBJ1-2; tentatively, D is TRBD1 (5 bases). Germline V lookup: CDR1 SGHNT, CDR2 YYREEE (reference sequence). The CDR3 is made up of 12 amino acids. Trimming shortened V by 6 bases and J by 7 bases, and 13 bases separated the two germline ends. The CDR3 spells CASTAPGGGYTF. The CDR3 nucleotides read TGTGCCAGCACCGCCCCGGGGGGTGGCTACACCTTC.

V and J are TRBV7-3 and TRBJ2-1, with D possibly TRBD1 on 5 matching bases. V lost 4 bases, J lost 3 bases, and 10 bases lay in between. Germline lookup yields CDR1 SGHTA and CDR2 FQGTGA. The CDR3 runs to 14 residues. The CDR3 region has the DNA TGTGCCAGCAGCTCACCCGACAGCTACAATGAGCAGTTCTTC. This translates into CASSSPDSYNEQFF. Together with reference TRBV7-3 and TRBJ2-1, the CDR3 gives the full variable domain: GAGVSQTPSNKVTEKGKYVELRCDPISGHTALYWYRQSLGQGPEFLIYFQGTGAADDSGLPNDRFFAVRPEGSVSTLKIQRTERGDSAVYLCASSSPDSYNEQFFGPGTRLTVL.

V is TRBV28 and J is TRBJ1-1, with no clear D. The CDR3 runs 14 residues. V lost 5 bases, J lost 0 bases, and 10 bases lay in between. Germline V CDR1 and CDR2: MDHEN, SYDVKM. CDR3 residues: CASSPHQVNTEAFF. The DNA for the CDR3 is TGTGCCAGCAGTCCCCACCAGGTGAACACTGAAGCTTTCTTT.

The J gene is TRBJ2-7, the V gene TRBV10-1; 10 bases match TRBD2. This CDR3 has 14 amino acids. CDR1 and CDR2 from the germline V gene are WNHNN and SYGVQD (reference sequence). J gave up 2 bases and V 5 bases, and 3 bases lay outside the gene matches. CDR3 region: CASSNGLAAYEQYF. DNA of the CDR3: TGCGCCAGCAGTAACGGACTAGCGGCCTACGAGCAGTACTTC.

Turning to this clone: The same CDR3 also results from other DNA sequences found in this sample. As DNA, the CDR3 is TGTGCCAGCTCACCAGAGTCGAGCAATCAGCCCCAGCATTTT. Translating gives CASSPESSNQPQHF. V is TRBV18 and J is TRBJ1-5; no reliable D call. V dropped 2 bases and J dropped 1 base, with 6 bases sitting between them. Germline loops: CDR1 KGHSH, CDR2 LQKENI. The CDR3 is 14 residues long. The entire variable domain, with the rest obtained from reference TRBV18 and TRBJ1-5, is as follows: NAGVMQNPRHLVRRRGQEARLRCSPMKGHSHVYWYRQLPEEGLKFMVYLQKENIIDESGMPKERFSAEFPKEGPSILRIQQVVRGDSAAYFCASSPESSNQPQHFGDGTRLSIL.

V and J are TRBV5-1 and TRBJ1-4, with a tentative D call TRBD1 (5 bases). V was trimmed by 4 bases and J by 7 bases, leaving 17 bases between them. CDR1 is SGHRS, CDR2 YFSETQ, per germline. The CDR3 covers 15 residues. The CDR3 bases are TGCGCCAGCAGCCCCGTGGCGGTGGGGGGTGAAAAACTGTTTTTT. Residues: CASSPVAVGGEKLFF. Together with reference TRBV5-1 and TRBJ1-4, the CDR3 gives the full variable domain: KAGVTQTPRYLIKTRGQQVTLSCSPISGHRSVSWYQQTPGQGLQFLFEYFSETQRNKGNFPGRFSGRQFSNSRSEMNVSTLELGDSALYLCASSPVAVGGEKLFFGSGTQLSVL.

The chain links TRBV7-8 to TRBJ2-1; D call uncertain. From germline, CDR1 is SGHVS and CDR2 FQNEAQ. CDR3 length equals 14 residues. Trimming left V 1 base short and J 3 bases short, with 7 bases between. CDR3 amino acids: CASSLEPYYNEQFF. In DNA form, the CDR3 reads TGTGCCAGCAGCTTAGAGCCGTACTACAATGAGCAGTTCTTC.

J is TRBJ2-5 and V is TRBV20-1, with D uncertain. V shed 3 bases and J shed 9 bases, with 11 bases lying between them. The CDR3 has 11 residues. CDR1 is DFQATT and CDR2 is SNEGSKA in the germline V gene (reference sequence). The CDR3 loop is CSARIGLAQYF. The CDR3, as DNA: TGCAGTGCTAGGATCGGGTTGGCCCAGTACTTC.

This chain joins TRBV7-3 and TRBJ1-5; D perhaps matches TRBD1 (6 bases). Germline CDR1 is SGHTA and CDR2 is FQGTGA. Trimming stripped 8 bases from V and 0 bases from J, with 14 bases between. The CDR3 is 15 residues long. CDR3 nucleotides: TGTGCCAGCCCACCGGGGACATATAGCAATCAGCCCCAGCATTTT. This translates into CASPPGTYSNQPQHF.

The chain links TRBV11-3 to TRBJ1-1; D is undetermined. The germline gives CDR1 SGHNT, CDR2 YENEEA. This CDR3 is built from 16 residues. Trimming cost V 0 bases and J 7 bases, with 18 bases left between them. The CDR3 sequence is CASSLDLGGSDFEAFF. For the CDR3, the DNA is TGTGCCAGCAGCTTAGACCTCGGAGGATCCGACTTTGAAGCTTTCTTT.

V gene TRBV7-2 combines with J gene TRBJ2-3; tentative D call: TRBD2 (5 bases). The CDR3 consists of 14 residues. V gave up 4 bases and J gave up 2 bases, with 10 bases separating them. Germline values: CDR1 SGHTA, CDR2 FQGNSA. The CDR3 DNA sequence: TGTGCCAGCAGCTCGTCGGGGTCCACAGATACGCAGTATTTT. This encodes CASSSSGSTDTQYF.